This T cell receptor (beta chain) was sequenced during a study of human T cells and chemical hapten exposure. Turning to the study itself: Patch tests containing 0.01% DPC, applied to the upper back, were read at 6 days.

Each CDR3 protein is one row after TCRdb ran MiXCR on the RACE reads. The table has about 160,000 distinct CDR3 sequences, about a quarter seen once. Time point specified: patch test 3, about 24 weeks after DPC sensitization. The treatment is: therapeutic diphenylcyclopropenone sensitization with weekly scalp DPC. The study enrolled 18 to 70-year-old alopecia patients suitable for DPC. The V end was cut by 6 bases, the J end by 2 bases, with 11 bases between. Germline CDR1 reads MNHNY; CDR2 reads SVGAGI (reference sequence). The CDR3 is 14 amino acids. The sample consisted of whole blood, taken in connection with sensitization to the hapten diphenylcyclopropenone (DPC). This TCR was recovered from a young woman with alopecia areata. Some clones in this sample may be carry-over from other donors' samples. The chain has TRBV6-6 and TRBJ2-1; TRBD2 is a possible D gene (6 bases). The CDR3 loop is CASRGEAPYNEQFF. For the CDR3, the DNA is TGTGCCAGCAGAGGGGAGGCCCCCTACAATGAGCAGTTCTTC.